A single sample is the source of the 11 T cell receptor beta chains below, sequenced in a study of Ad26.COV2.S vaccination and SARS-CoV-2 variants. The treatment: some 20 received Ad26.COV2.S at low or high dose, single or two shots; five or six received placebo; per-sample allocation not given. Sampling was performed 63 days after the first vaccine or placebo injection. The assay was immunoSEQ multiplex PCR, and TCRdb's table has in-frame clones only and misses some. The table has around 300,000 clones, 88% seen once. The source material was peripheral blood, sampled in a trial of Ad26.COV2.S vaccine versus placebo. The receptor set was obtained from a person between 18 and 59 years old who received the Ad26.COV2.S COVID-19 vaccine or a placebo.

The CDR3 sequence: CASNARLSGANVLTF. In DNA, the CDR3 is TGCGCCAGCAATGCTAGACTCTCTGGGGCCAACGTCCTGACTTTC. This chain uses TRBV4-1 with TRBJ2-6; D is undetermined. V was shortened by 7 bases and J by 0 bases, with 10 bases between the two germline ends. This CDR3 is 15 amino acids long. The germline CDR1 and CDR2 sequences are MGHRA and YSYEKL.

This chain connects TRBV5-8 to TRBJ2-3; unclear D gene. V dropped 0 bases and J dropped 3 bases, with 8 bases sitting between them. This CDR3 is 14 amino acids long. Per germline, CDR1 SGHTS and CDR2 YDEGEE. The CDR3 here is CASSLATRTDTQYF. The CDR3 coding sequence is TGTGCCAGCAGCTTGGCCACAAGAACAGATACGCAGTATTTT. Full variable domain (rest looked up from reference TRBV5-8 and TRBJ2-3): EAGVTQSPTHLIKTRGQQATLRCSPISGHTSVYWYQQALGLGLQFLLWYDEGEERNRGNFPPRFSGRQFPNYSSELNVNALELEDSALYLCASSLATRTDTQYFGPGTRLTVL.

The chain recombines TRBV19 with TRBJ1-3, with unresolved D. This CDR3 has 15 residues. Germline loops: CDR1 LNHDA, CDR2 SQIVND (reference sequence). Trimming shortened V by 5 bases and J by 0 bases, and 11 bases separated the two germline ends. The CDR3 DNA is TGTGCCAGTAGTCCAATTGGAGGCTCTGGAAACACCATATATTTT. It specifies CASSPIGGSGNTIYF. Complete variable domain (other parts from reference TRBV19 and TRBJ1-3): DGGITQSPKYLFRKEGQNVTLSCEQNLNHDAMYWYRQDPGQGLRLIYYSQIVNDFQKGDIAEGYSVSREKKESFPLTVTSAQKNPTAFYLCASSPIGGSGNTIYFGEGSWLTVV.

The table lists this clone with a count of one. The J gene is TRBJ1-4, the V gene TRBV19; weak D call: TRBD1 (6 bases). CDR3 length equals 15 residues. Germline V gives CDR1 LNHDA, CDR2 SQIVND (reference sequence). Trimming pared 1 base from V and 2 bases from J, leaving 8 bases between. The CDR3 is CASSIGTATNEKLFF. CDR3 DNA: TGTGCCAGTAGTATAGGGACAGCCACTAATGAAAAACTGTTTTTT.

This clone was found a few times. V gene TRBV5-1 combines with J gene TRBJ1-3; D remains unclear. The CDR3 loop spans 13 amino acids. In germline, CDR1 is SGHRS, CDR2 YFSETQ. Trimming took 0 bases from V and 7 from J, leaving 8 bases between them. The CDR3: CASSLDGTNTIYF. Here the CDR3 DNA reads TGCGCCAGCAGCTTGGACGGTACGAACACCATATATTTT.

The gene calls are TRBV19 and TRBJ1-5; 7 bases fit TRBD1. V was pared by 5 bases and J by 8 bases, with 6 bases of the junction left unmatched. CDR1 is LNHDA, CDR2 SQIVND, per germline (reference sequence). This CDR3 comprises 13 residues. Here the CDR3 reads CASSLGTVEPQHF. The DNA of the CDR3 is TGTGCCAGTAGTTTGGGGACAGTGGAGCCCCAGCATTTT.

The genes are TRBV12-5 and TRBJ1-1; D gene unclear. This CDR3 is built from 13 residues. V gave up 5 bases and J gave up 8 bases, with 15 bases separating them. The germline CDR1 and CDR2 sequences are LGHNT and FRNRAP. CDR3 protein: CASGIDPGTEAFF. The CDR3 DNA reads as TGTGCTAGTGGTATCGACCCGGGCACCGAAGCTTTCTTT.

Only a few counts were recorded for this clone. This chain joins TRBV21-1 and TRBJ2-1; no check of the table's D call, TRBD2, against the DNA was made. TRBV21-1 is marked as a pseudogene. There are 14 residues in the CDR3. In DNA, the CDR3 is TGTGCCAGCAGCTTCCGGACTAGCAGGGGTGAGCAGTTCTTC. This codes for CASSFRTSRGEQFF.

The chain recombines TRBV7-2 with TRBJ2-7; D is unresolved. Germline values: CDR1 SGHTA, CDR2 FQGNSA. This CDR3 contains 12 residues. Trimming removed 5 bases at V and 6 bases at J, with 11 bases between. CDR3 region: CASSPPSTEQYF. CDR3 nucleotides: TGTGCCAGCAGCCCCCCTTCCACCGAGCAGTACTTC.

The chain links TRBV7-9 to TRBJ1-4; no clear D gene. The germline V gene has CDR1 SEHNR and CDR2 FQNEAQ (reference sequence). V dropped 5 bases and J dropped 0 bases, with 7 bases sitting between them. This CDR3 region has 14 residues. The CDR3 spells CASSRHATNEKLFF. The CDR3 DNA sequence: TGTGCCAGCAGCCGACATGCAACTAATGAAAAACTGTTTTTT.

The J gene is TRBJ2-3, the V gene TRBV3-1 (or the pseudogene TRBV3-2); 7 bases agree with TRBD2. After removal of 0 bases from V and 5 bases from J, the junction contained 2 bases not matched to a gene. The length of the CDR3 is 14 residues. Germline V CDR1 and CDR2: LGHDT, YNNKEL (reference sequence). For the CDR3, the DNA is TGTGCCAGCAGCCAAGAACTAGCGTTAGATACGCAGTATTTT. Amino acids: CASSQELALDTQYF.